Listed below are T cell receptor beta chains from one sample, sequenced in a study of cytomegalovirus exposure and HLA in healthy donors. Sequencing was performed with immunoSEQ multiplex PCR; in TCRdb, only in-frame clones are kept and a portion is missing. The data hold 150,000 to 200,000 clones, with 79% observed a single time. Material for sequencing was PBMCs. The receptors were sampled from a woman aged 45 to 65 in good health and CMV-seronegative. The CDR3 runs from the conserved cysteine through the conserved F or W. D genes are given only for firm matches. Rows may omit the clone size; those that give it use once, few, many or a size class.

clone_size j_call v_call d_call cdr3_aa cdr3_nt
NA TRBJ1-1 TRBV4-3 TRBD1 CASSQETQGSFNTEAFF TGCGCCAGCAGCCAAGAAACACAGGGGAGCTTTAACACTGAAGCTTTCTTT
few TRBJ2-7 TRBV6-1 NA CASGSSYEQYF TGTGCCAGCGGGAGCTCCTACGAGCAGTACTTC
once TRBJ1-5 TRBV6-5 TRBD1 CARTGTVYSNQPQHF TGTGCCAGGACCGGGACAGTCTATAGCAATCAGCCCCAGCATTTT
NA TRBJ1-2 TRBV7-9 NA CASSPAGDRGYTF TGTGCCAGCAGCCCCGCAGGGGATAGGGGCTACACCTTC
NA TRBJ2-1 TRBV7-2 NA CASSPEARDEQFF TGTGCCAGCAGCCCAGAGGCGAGGGATGAGCAGTTCTTC
NA TRBJ2-2 TRBV19 NA CASSTWGRGAGELFF TGTGCCAGTAGTACATGGGGCAGGGGGGCCGGGGAGCTGTTTTTT
NA TRBJ2-7 TRBV9 TRBD2 CASSSLTSGRPDEQYF TGTGCCAGCAGCTCCTTGACTAGCGGGAGACCCGACGAGCAGTACTTC
once TRBJ1-4 TRBV21-1 NA CASSKRGGNSPLGRKLFF TGTGCCAGCAGCAAAAGGGGGGGAAATTCGCCACTGGGCAGAAAACTGTTTTTT
once TRBJ1-6 TRBV27 NA CASSPPSSYNSPLHF TGTGCCAGCAGCCCTCCGAGCTCCTATAATTCACCCCTCCACTTT
few TRBJ1-1 TRBV29-1 TRBD1 CSAQGANTEAFF TGCAGCGCTCAGGGGGCGAACACTGAAGCTTTCTTT
NA TRBJ2-1 TRBV9 TRBD2 CASSVVPDGGASNEQFF TGTGCCAGCAGCGTAGTCCCAGACGGGGGGGCGAGTAATGAGCAGTTCTTC
NA TRBJ2-7 TRBV7-2 NA CASSTRQETYEQYF TGTGCCAGCAGCACACGACAGGAAACTTACGAGCAGTACTTC
few TRBJ1-1 TRBV7-8 NA CASSLSRGGNTEAFF TGTGCCAGCAGCTTATCTCGGGGGGGGAACACTGAAGCTTTCTTT
NA TRBJ2-3 TRBV15 TRBD2 CATSNPRLAEYTDTQYF TGTGCCACCAGCAACCCCAGACTAGCGGAATACACAGATACGCAGTATTTT
NA TRBJ2-5 TRBV25-1 NA CASSEYRTVMGRETQYF TGTGCCAGCAGTGAATATCGGACGGTTATGGGGCGTGAGACCCAGTACTTC
NA TRBJ2-7 TRBV6-1 TRBD2 CASSEAGGVYEQYF TGTGCCAGCAGTGAGGCGGGGGGGGTCTACGAGCAGTACTTC
NA TRBJ2-1 TRBV18 TRBD2 CASSPNSGSYNEQFF TGTGCCAGCTCACCGAATAGCGGGAGCTACAATGAGCAGTTCTTC
once TRBJ2-3 TRBV19 TRBD1 CASSYGQGITDTQYF TGTGCCAGTAGTTACGGACAGGGGATCACAGATACGCAGTATTTT
NA TRBJ2-3 TRBV5-1 NA CASSLLADSTDTQYF TGCGCCAGCAGCTTGTTAGCAGATAGCACAGATACGCAGTATTTT
NA TRBJ1-1 TRBV6-5 NA CASSYSGRINTEAFF TGTGCCAGCAGTTACTCGGGCAGGATAAACACTGAAGCTTTCTTT
NA TRBJ2-1 TRBV15 NA CATSRAGVGPNEQFF TGTGCCACCAGCAGAGCAGGGGTAGGACCCAATGAGCAGTTCTTC
once TRBJ2-7 TRBV7-3 TRBD1 CASSAQTGSGYEQYF TGTGCCAGCAGCGCCCAGACAGGGAGCGGCTACGAGCAGTACTTC
NA TRBJ2-7 TRBV4-1 TRBD2 CASSQLSSGRYYEQYF TGCGCCAGCAGCCAACTCTCTAGCGGGAGGTACTACGAGCAGTACTTC
NA TRBJ2-1 TRBV2 NA CASRRLGGANEQFF TGTGCCAGCAGACGGCTGGGGGGGGCTAATGAGCAGTTCTTC
once TRBJ1-5 TRBV28 NA CASSLIPTLGQPQHF TGTGCCAGCAGTTTAATCCCGACTTTGGGTCAGCCCCAGCATTTT
NA TRBJ1-1 TRBV27 NA CASSRRALGVPTEAFF TGTGCCAGCAGCCGGCGGGCCCTAGGTGTCCCCACTGAAGCTTTCTTT
NA TRBJ2-7 TRBV6-6 TRBD2 CASREREAGSYEQYF TGTGCCAGCAGGGAGCGGGAGGCGGGTTCCTACGAGCAGTACTTC
once TRBJ2-7 TRBV7-2 TRBD2 CASSSGTSGEQYF TGTGCCAGCAGCTCCGGGACTAGCGGTGAGCAGTACTTC
NA TRBJ2-5 TRBV9 TRBD1 CASSVDPAGGRETQYF TGTGCCAGCAGCGTAGATCCAGCAGGGGGCAGAGAGACCCAGTACTTC
NA TRBJ1-1 TRBV7-9 TRBD1 CASSLQGSHTEAFF TGTGCCAGCAGTTTACAGGGGTCGCACACTGAAGCTTTCTTT
NA TRBJ2-7 TRBV19 TRBD1 CASSIGTGFGEQYF TGTGCCAGTAGTATAGGGACAGGGTTCGGCGAGCAGTACTTC
NA TRBJ2-1 TRBV19 TRBD2 CASSTTSGGSNEQFF TGTGCCAGTAGTACAACTAGCGGGGGGTCCAATGAGCAGTTCTTC
NA TRBJ1-1 TRBV7-2 TRBD1 CASSFLTGRNTEAFF TGTGCCAGCAGCTTTCTGACAGGGAGGAACACTGAAGCTTTCTTT
NA TRBJ1-1 TRBV6-5 NA CASSWEGADTEAFF TGTGCCAGCAGTTGGGAAGGAGCGGACACTGAAGCTTTCTTT
NA TRBJ1-1 TRBV9 NA CASRPQGGGGTEAFF TGTGCCAGCCGCCCCCAGGGAGGAGGAGGGACTGAAGCTTTCTTT
NA TRBJ2-2 TRBV2 TRBD2 CARGTSGRSGELFF TGTGCCAGGGGGACTAGCGGGAGATCCGGGGAGCTGTTTTTT
NA TRBJ1-3 TRBV27 NA CASSPLNLPGNTIYF TGTGCCAGCAGTCCTCTAAACCTCCCTGGAAACACCATATATTTT
NA TRBJ1-3 TRBV6-1 NA CASSEALQVRNTIYF TGTGCCAGCAGTGAAGCGCTTCAGGTTCGAAACACCATATATTTT
NA TRBJ2-7 TRBV5-6 TRBD1 CASSLRQGAGEQYF TGTGCCAGCAGCCTACGACAGGGGGCGGGTGAGCAGTACTTC
NA TRBJ2-7 TRBV7-2 NA CASSSRQTYEQYF TGTGCCAGCAGCTCGCGACAGACCTACGAGCAGTACTTC
NA TRBJ1-4 TRBV29-1 NA CSVEGWGDEKLFF TGCAGCGTTGAGGGTTGGGGGGATGAAAAACTGTTTTTT
NA TRBJ2-3 TRBV10-1 TRBD2 CASSEFPSGDGTSATDTQYF TGCGCCAGCAGTGAGTTTCCTAGCGGCGACGGAACCTCTGCCACAGATACGCAGTATTTT
NA TRBJ1-4 TRBV6-5 NA CASSYTFGGSGEKLFF TGTGCCAGCAGTTACACGTTCGGGGGGTCCGGCGAAAAACTGTTTTTT
NA TRBJ2-5 TRBV7-9 TRBD1 CSSSLRQGETQYF TGTTCCAGCAGCCTACGACAGGGGGAGACCCAGTACTTC
NA TRBJ1-2 TRBV10-2 NA CASSVPGSDYGYTF TGCGCCAGCAGTGTACCGGGGTCGGACTATGGCTACACCTTC